One sample yielded the 22 T cell receptor beta chains listed below, sequenced in a study of graft-versus-host responses after intestinal transplantation. No antigen has been identified for these receptors. TCRdb's table, derived via immunoSEQ multiplex PCR, lists solely in-frame clones and lacks some. In the table there are about 25,000 clones, around 80% of which are singletons. The sequenced sample was unstimulated CD8+ T cells sorted from spleen or lymph node cells, obtained before transplant. The receptors come from a human donor who was the organ donor for an intestinal transplant.

V and J are TRBV7-9 and TRBJ2-3; 7 bases align to TRBD1. The germline V gene encodes CDR1 SEHNR and CDR2 FQNEAQ (reference sequence). Trimming at V came to 4 bases and at J to 0 bases, leaving 16 bases not matched to a gene. The CDR3 is 19 residues long. The CDR3 nucleotides are TGTGCCAGCAGCTCTACCGACAGGGTCTCTTCCCTTAGCACAGATACGCAGTATTTT. Amino acid sequence: CASSSTDRVSSLSTDTQYF. The entire variable domain, with the rest obtained from reference TRBV7-9 and TRBJ2-3, is as follows: DTGVSQNPRHKITKRGQNVTFRCDPISEHNRLYWYRQTLGQGPEFLTYFQNEAQLEKSRLLSDRFSAERPKGSFSTLEIQRTEQGDSAMYLCASSSTDRVSSLSTDTQYFGPGTRLTVL.

J is TRBJ2-1 and V is TRBV28; 10 positions agree with TRBD1. V trimming: 6 bases; J trimming: 0 bases; junction bases outside the gene matches: 8. CDR3 size: 17 residues. Germline CDR1 is MDHEN and CDR2 is SYDVKM. CDR3 bases: TGTGCCAGCAGCCTAGACAGGGGGCGAAGCTCCTACAATGAGCAGTTCTTC. Translating it yields CASSLDRGRSSYNEQFF.

This chain connects TRBV19 to TRBJ2-1; TRBD1 matches 7 bases. The CDR3 spans 13 residues. Trimming removed 3 bases from V and 6 bases from J; junction bases left unmatched: 2. Germline values: CDR1 LNHDA, CDR2 SQIVND (reference sequence). In DNA, the CDR3 is TGTGCCAGTAGTATCCGACAGGGCAATGAGCAGTTCTTC. Amino acids: CASSIRQGNEQFF.

The V gene is TRBV29-1, the J gene TRBJ1-2, with 9 bases lining up with TRBD1. The V segment lost 6 bases and the J segment 2 bases; nucleotides outside the gene matches: 10. The CDR3 is made up of 15 amino acids. Germline V lookup: CDR1 SQVTM, CDR2 ANQGSEA. CDR3 sequence (DNA): TGCAGCGTACCTGGGATGGGACAGGGAAACTATGGCTACACCTTC. Its translation: CSVPGMGQGNYGYTF.

This clone has just a few counts. The rearrangement links TRBV6-5 to TRBJ1-4, with D unresolved. Germline CDR1 MNHEY, CDR2 SVGAGI. With 0 bases removed from V and 5 bases from J, the gap between germline ends came to 10 bases. This CDR3 has 15 residues. The DNA of the CDR3 is TGTGCCAGCAGTTACTCGGGTAGTTTGAATGAAAAACTGTTTTTT. Amino acid sequence: CASSYSGSLNEKLFF.

This rearrangement joins TRBV27 to TRBJ2-3; maybe TRBD2 (6 bases). V dropped 3 bases and J dropped 6 bases, with 10 bases sitting between them. This CDR3 spans 13 amino acids. The germline V gene has CDR1 MNHEY and CDR2 SMNVEV (reference sequence). The CDR3 sequence is CASSFGGRDTQYF. In DNA, the CDR3 is TGTGCCAGCAGTTTTGGGGGGAGGGATACGCAGTATTTT.

The chain employs TRBV7-9 and TRBJ2-5, with D maybe TRBD2 (7 bases). V lost 6 bases, J lost 6 bases, and 20 bases lay in between. CDR1 and CDR2 from the germline V gene are SEHNR and FQNEAQ (reference sequence). The CDR3 covers 15 residues. The CDR3 coding sequence is TGTGCCAGCAGTTTTAGTGGGGGGGCCGAGAAGACCCAGTACTTC. Amino acids: CASSFSGGAEKTQYF.

The rearrangement links TRBV19 to TRBJ1-2; no clear D. The V end lost 8 bases, the J end lost 7 bases, and 8 bases lay between the germline ends. CDR3 length equals 10 residues. Germline V gives CDR1 LNHDA, CDR2 SQIVND (reference sequence). The CDR3 sequence is CASESGGYTF. For the CDR3, the DNA is TGTGCCAGTGAATCCGGTGGCTACACCTTC.

The chain links TRBV7-9 to TRBJ1-2, with 7 bases matching TRBD1. The ends lost 5 bases at V and 1 base at J; junction bases unmatched: 7. The germline V gene has CDR1 SEHNR and CDR2 FQNEAQ (reference sequence). The CDR3 contains 15 residues. The DNA for the CDR3 is TGTGCCAGCAGCCCCAGGGACAGTTATAACTATGGCTACACCTTC. Its protein is CASSPRDSYNYGYTF. Looking up the rest from reference TRBV7-9 and TRBJ1-2 gives the full variable domain: DTGVSQNPRHKITKRGQNVTFRCDPISEHNRLYWYRQTLGQGPEFLTYFQNEAQLEKSRLLSDRFSAERPKGSFSTLEIQRTEQGDSAMYLCASSPRDSYNYGYTFGSGTRLTVV.

J is TRBJ2-1 and V is TRBV4-1; the D call may be TRBD1 or TRBD2 (5 bases each). Per germline, CDR1 MGHRA and CDR2 YSYEKL. The CDR3 runs 20 residues. V lost 0 bases and J 1 base, leaving 22 bases between the germline ends. The CDR3 DNA sequence: TGCGCCAGCAGCCAAGATGGAGAGGGGATAACTATAAGTTCCTACAATGAGCAGTTCTTC. It yields the protein CASSQDGEGITISSYNEQFF.

This clone was counted between two and nine times. V and J are TRBV27 and TRBJ1-2; D is possibly TRBD1 (5 bases). Trimming shortened V by 3 bases and J by 4 bases, and 9 bases separated the two germline ends. CDR3 length: 13 amino acids. Germline loops: CDR1 MNHEY, CDR2 SMNVEV (reference sequence). For the CDR3, the DNA is TGTGCCAGCAGTTTGCGGGGGAGCTATGGCTACACCTTC. Translating it yields CASSLRGSYGYTF.

The chain has TRBV7-9 and TRBJ2-1, with a tentative D call TRBD1 (6 bases). Per germline, CDR1 SEHNR and CDR2 FQNEAQ (reference sequence). The V end lost 5 bases, the J end lost 5 bases, and 16 bases lay between the germline ends. There are 15 residues in the CDR3. The CDR3 nucleotides read TGTGCCAGCAGCCTACAGGGTAGTACTCACAATGAGCAGTTCTTC. It codes for CASSLQGSTHNEQFF.

The rearrangement uses TRBV6-1 and TRBJ1-2; D remains ambiguous. The germline V and J ends were trimmed by 3 bases and 1 base, with 18 bases remaining between them. The CDR3 covers 17 residues. The germline V gene encodes CDR1 MNHNS and CDR2 SASEGT. The CDR3 region has the DNA TGTGCCAGCAGTGAGGGCCATGGGTATCCCATTAACTATGGCTACACCTTC. Amino acid sequence: CASSEGHGYPINYGYTF.

The chain employs TRBV4-2 and TRBJ1-1; D is ambiguous. CDR3 length equals 14 residues. Germline V gives CDR1 LGHNA, CDR2 YNFKEQ. Trimming pared 0 bases from V and 1 base from J, leaving 6 bases between. In nucleotides, the CDR3 is TGTGCCAGCAGCCAAGAGGGCCCGAACACTGAAGCTTTCTTT. Translation gives CASSQEGPNTEAFF.

The chain recombines TRBV5-1 with TRBJ2-5; 9 nucleotides match TRBD2. CDR1 and CDR2 (germline): SGHRS, YFSETQ. The J segment lost 5 bases and the V segment lost 7 bases, leaving 3 bases of the junction unmatched. CDR3 length equals 12 residues. In nucleotides, the CDR3 is TGCGCCAGCGGGACTAGCTTTGAGACCCAGTACTTC. Translated: CASGTSFETQYF. The full variable domain, its missing parts supplied by reference TRBV5-1 and TRBJ2-5, is KAGVTQTPRYLIKTRGQQVTLSCSPISGHRSVSWYQQTPGQGLQFLFEYFSETQRNKGNFPGRFSGRQFSNSRSEMNVSTLELGDSALYLCASGTSFETQYFGPGTRLLVL.

The chain couples TRBV4-3 to TRBJ2-1; 12 nucleotides match TRBD2. Unmatched junction bases numbered 3, after V lost 6 bases and J lost 3 bases. CDR3 size: 15 residues. CDR1 is LGHNA, CDR2 YSLEER, per germline. DNA of the CDR3: TGCGCCAGCAGTCCTAGCGGGGGGGACTACAATGAGCAGTTCTTC. It is translated as CASSPSGGDYNEQFF.

This chain connects TRBV19 to TRBJ2-7; perhaps TRBD2 as D (5 bases). This CDR3 spans 15 amino acids. Germline V CDR1 and CDR2: LNHDA, SQIVND (reference sequence). V lost 4 bases and J lost 3, with 16 bases in between. The CDR3 sequence is CASSTMPEGNYEQYF. CDR3 sequence (DNA): TGTGCCAGTAGTACCATGCCTGAGGGAAACTACGAGCAGTACTTC.

This chain links TRBV7-9 with TRBJ2-7; 14 bases line up with TRBD2. With V trimmed by 6 bases and J by 0 bases, 4 bases remained unmatched. There are 16 residues in the CDR3. Looked up from germline, CDR1 is SEHNR and CDR2 is FQNEAQ (reference sequence). The CDR3 reads CASRAGTSGSSYEQYF. Written as DNA, the CDR3 is TGTGCCAGCAGAGCCGGGACTAGCGGGAGCTCCTACGAGCAGTACTTC.

The rearrangement joins TRBV19 to TRBJ1-1; 8 bases are shared with TRBD1. The germline gives CDR1 LNHDA, CDR2 SQIVND (reference sequence). CDR3 length equals 17 residues. The J segment lost 4 bases and the V segment lost 0 bases, leaving 10 bases of the junction unmatched. The CDR3 DNA sequence: TGTGCCAGTAGTATAGATCTACAGGGGGGATGGATCACTGAAGCTTTCTTT. This sequence encodes CASSIDLQGGWITEAFF.

This clone was seen only a few times. The CDR3 DNA is TGTGCCAGCAGCTTGGGAGGAGTGGATAACTATGGCTACACCTTC. It yields the protein CASSLGGVDNYGYTF. This rearrangement joins TRBV5-6 to TRBJ1-2; D unresolved. This CDR3 has 15 residues. The V and J ends lost 0 bases and 1 base respectively, with 10 bases between them. Looked up from germline, CDR1 is SGHDT and CDR2 is YYEEEE.

V and J are TRBV6-5 and TRBJ2-1; 8 bases map to TRBD2. CDR3 length: 15 amino acids. Germline V lookup: CDR1 MNHEY, CDR2 SVGAGI. V lost 5 bases to trimming and J lost 1 base; unmatched junction nucleotides: 4. This CDR3 reads CASSRGLGSYNEQFF. The CDR3 nucleotides are TGTGCCAGCAGTCGGGGACTAGGGTCCTACAATGAGCAGTTCTTC.

The chain is built from TRBV12-5 and TRBJ2-3; TRBD1 might be the D (6 bases). Germline CDR1 is LGHNT and CDR2 is FRNRAP. The CDR3 is made up of 15 amino acids. V was shortened by 2 bases and J by 3 bases, with 12 bases between the two germline ends. DNA of the CDR3: TGTGCTAGTGGTTTGCGGCAGGGGATAACAGATACGCAGTATTTT. As protein: CASGLRQGITDTQYF.